This TCR beta chain was profiled in a study of cytomegalovirus exposure and HLA in healthy donors. Study information: The 130 or so validation repertoires, a later analysis reported, used the same platform as the 550 to 700 repertoires from the first cohort.

Trimming cost V 6 bases and J 0 bases; bases outside gene matches: 2. This CDR3 region has 13 residues. Per germline, CDR1 MDHEN and CDR2 SYDVKM. These donors were members of the 120-subject validation cohort, a group separate from the approximately 620-subject first cohort. Profiling relied on immunoSEQ multiplex PCR, and the TCRdb table lists in-frame clones only, not all of them. The sample carries approximately 82,000 clones, 90% to 95% recorded once. The clonotype comes from a young man in good health and CMV-seronegative. Sequencing was done on a sample of PBMCs. The rearrangement uses TRBV28 and TRBJ2-7; TRBD1 aligns across 7 bases. The CDR3 DNA is TGTGCCAGCAGAGACAGGGACTCCTACGAGCAGTACTTC. Translating it yields CASRDRDSYEQYF.